This T cell receptor (beta chain) was sequenced during a study of neurological immune-mediated disorders. Study-wide results and caveats: Subjects shared no identical expanded-clone CDR3 amino acid sequences, suggesting private TCR-beta repertoires in all groups.

TCRdb independently ran MiXCR on the 5' RACE reads; one entry per CDR3 protein. The top ten clones hold around a quarter of a sample with 25,000 to 35,000 distinct CDR3 sequences, roughly 14% of them seen once. This CDR3 has 13 amino acids. The junction had 8 bases not matched to a gene; V was cut back by 2 bases and J by 12 bases. Germline V gene lookup returns CDR1 LGHNA and CDR2 YSLEER. Healthy controls comprised blood bank volunteers in Maryland, USA. This clonotype was counted ten times or more. Its antigen is unidentified. This clonotype was obtained from a man in his 70s in good health. This sequence joins TRBV4-3 and TRBJ1-1, with 8 bases matching TRBD1. The material sequenced was PBMCs. CDR3 DNA: TGCGCCAGCAGCCAACGACAGGGGCTTGAGACTTTCTTT. Its translation is CASSQRQGLETFF.